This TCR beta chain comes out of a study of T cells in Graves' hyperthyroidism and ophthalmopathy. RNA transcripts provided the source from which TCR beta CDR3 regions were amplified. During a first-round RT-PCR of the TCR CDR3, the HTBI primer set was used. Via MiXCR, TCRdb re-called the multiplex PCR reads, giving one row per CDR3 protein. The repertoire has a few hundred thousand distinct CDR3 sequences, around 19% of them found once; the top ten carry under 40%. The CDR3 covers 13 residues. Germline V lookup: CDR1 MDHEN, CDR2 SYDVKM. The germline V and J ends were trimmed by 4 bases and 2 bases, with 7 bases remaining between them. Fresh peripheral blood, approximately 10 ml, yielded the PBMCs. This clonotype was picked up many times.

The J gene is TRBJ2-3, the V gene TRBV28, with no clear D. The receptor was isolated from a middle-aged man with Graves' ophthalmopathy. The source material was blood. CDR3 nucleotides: TGTGCCAGCAGTTCGACTCTCACAGATACGCAGTATTTT. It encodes CASSSTLTDTQYF.